The 2 T cell receptor beta chains listed next were all sequenced from one sample in a study of PD-1 blockade in classical Hodgkin lymphoma. There was relapse after autologous stem cell transplantation in every patient, and there was variation in brentuximab vedotin exposure. The data were produced by immunoSEQ multiplex PCR, yet TCRdb's version contains in-frame clones alone and is incomplete. The data hold under 110,000 clones, with roughly 90% observed a single time. Specimen: peripheral blood mononuclear cells (PBMCs), collected before the second cycle of nivolumab. These TCRs come from a human donor with classical Hodgkin lymphoma.

This clone was observed a few times. The gene calls are TRBV30 and TRBJ1-4, with D possibly TRBD1 on 6 matching bases. CDR1 and CDR2 (germline): GTSNPN, SVGIG (reference sequence). This CDR3 has 13 residues. Trimming cost V 1 base and J 8 bases, with 11 bases left between them. The CDR3 sequence: CAWSGGLREKLFF. The CDR3 coding sequence is TGTGCCTGGAGTGGGGGGCTCAGGGAAAAACTGTTTTTT.

The gene calls are TRBV5-1 and TRBJ2-1, with a possible D match to TRBD1 (7 bases). Germline CDR1 and CDR2: SGHRS and YFSETQ. Between the trimmed V and J ends, which lost 6 bases and 2 bases, there was a span of 15 bases. The CDR3 extends over 15 amino acids. The CDR3 DNA reads TGCGCCAGCAACAAGGCGGGACAGCCCTACAATGAGCAGTTCTTC. Its translation: CASNKAGQPYNEQFF.